Included here is one T cell receptor (beta chain) sequence, with context. As yet, its antigen is unknown. TCRdb keeps only in-frame clones here, not all; method: immunoSEQ multiplex PCR. This table holds approximately 30,000 clones, about 63% found once. Antigen-specific CD4+ T cells expanded by the ViraFEST assay with viral peptide pools were then sequenced. At the end of roughly ten days of culture, CD4+ T cells were isolated. Cultures of around 2.2 million PBMC per well contained approximately 10 IU/ml IL-2 plus 10 ug/ml peptides. The sample belongs to a study of vaccination effects on CD4 cells after COVID-19. Study results and caveats: Both infection-induced and vaccine-induced clones contracted markedly at late post-vaccination timepoints. Few convalescent patients were included, and no early post-infection timepoints were sampled.

The length of the CDR3 is 13 residues. From germline, CDR1 is MNHNS and CDR2 SASEGT. Trimming stripped 2 bases from V and 11 bases from J, with 15 bases between. The chain couples TRBV6-1 to TRBJ1-1; D not certain. The TCR originated in a human donor who received a COVID-19 vaccine. This sample comprised CD4+ T cells from PBMCs cultured with HCoV-229E spike peptides, obtained before COVID-19 vaccination. CDR3 protein: CASSELEVFWAFF. CDR3 bases: TGTGCCAGCAGTGAATTAGAGGTTTTCTGGGCTTTCTTT.